The sequence of this TCR beta chain was determined in a study of blood T cells in healthy people across ages. General study findings and limits: The percentage of naive T cells correlated strongly with TCR beta diversity.

Collection of around 10 milliliters of peripheral blood was performed for each donor. CDR3 length: 13 residues. V was trimmed by 3 bases and J by 10 bases, leaving 16 bases between them. Looked up from germline, CDR1 is DFQATT and CDR2 is SNEGSKA (reference sequence). Notes on this clonotype: No antigen is known for it.

With a J-beta primer mix and a sample-barcoded 5' primer, a second PCR ran about 6 to 11 cycles. Each TCR beta cDNA got a 12-nucleotide random molecular identifier. One entry per CDR3 protein, called by TCRdb with MiXCR from the 5' RACE reads. The sample yields over a million distinct CDR3 sequences, around two fifths seen once. The clonotype originates from a woman in her late teens or twenties in good health. The sequencing input was blood. The rearrangement joins TRBV20-1 to TRBJ2-1; D is undetermined. CDR3 nucleotide sequence: TGCAGTGCTAGCCCCCCAGGTCCCTACGAGCAGTTCTTC. It translates to CSASPPGPYEQFF.